These 8 T cell receptor beta chains originate from one sample sequenced in a study of cytomegalovirus exposure and HLA in healthy donors. A multiplex PCR was run with 60 Vbeta primers and 13 Jbeta primers. The table came from immunoSEQ multiplex PCR; TCRdb's copy has only in-frame clones and leaves some out. The sample includes some 180,000 clones, 70% to 75% of them seen just once. The sequenced sample consisted of PBMCs. Receptors originate from a male donor in good health and CMV-seronegative.

The rearrangement links TRBV19 to TRBJ2-3; 9 bases fit TRBD2. The CDR3 is made up of 15 amino acids. Germline CDR1 and CDR2: LNHDA and SQIVND (reference sequence). Trimming at V came to 7 bases and at J to 0 bases, leaving 5 bases not matched to a gene. The CDR3 is CASNSGGRSTDTQYF. CDR3 coding DNA: TGTGCCAGTAATAGCGGGGGAAGGAGCACAGATACGCAGTATTTT.

The chain uses TRBV7-9 and TRBJ2-2, with TRBD1 matching over 8 bases. Germline V gene data show CDR1 as SEHNR and CDR2 as FQNEAQ (reference sequence). CDR3 length: 16 amino acids. Losses at the gene ends were 5 bases for V and 1 base for J; bases not matched to a gene: 6. CDR3 region: CASSHYGTGNTGELFF. DNA for the CDR3: TGTGCCAGCAGCCACTACGGGACAGGGAACACCGGGGAGCTGTTTTTT.

V usage is TRBV4-1 and J usage is TRBJ1-5, with 8 positions matching TRBD1. Germline V CDR1 and CDR2: MGHRA, YSYEKL. J was trimmed by 3 bases and V by 0 bases; bases with no gene match: 1. The CDR3 runs 15 residues. The CDR3 protein is CASSQEDRDNQPQHF. The CDR3 coding sequence is TGCGCCAGCAGCCAAGAGGACAGGGACAATCAGCCCCAGCATTTT.

The J gene is TRBJ2-2, the V gene TRBV9, with D possibly TRBD2 on 5 matching bases. Germline CDR1 is SGDLS and CDR2 is YYNGEE. The length of the CDR3 is 14 residues. Trimming shortened V by 0 bases and J by 6 bases, and 9 bases separated the two germline ends. The CDR3 DNA sequence: TGTGCCAGCAGCGTAGGGACTCGACCCGGGGAGCTGTTTTTT. Translation gives CASSVGTRPGELFF.

The rearrangement uses TRBV9 and TRBJ1-2; 7 bases line up with TRBD1. Trimming cost V 4 bases and J 6 bases; bases outside gene matches: 9. Per the germline V gene, CDR1 is SGDLS and CDR2 is YYNGEE. This CDR3 is 14 amino acids long. CDR3 sequence: CASSPKLGTDGYTF. As DNA, the CDR3 is TGTGCCAGCAGCCCCAAGTTGGGGACAGATGGCTACACCTTC.

The chain uses TRBV5-1 and TRBJ2-7; D is perhaps TRBD2 (6 bases). The V gene lost 6 bases and the J gene lost 2 bases, with 15 bases spanning the gap. CDR3 length equals 14 residues. Germline V gene sequence: CDR1 SGHRS, CDR2 YFSETQ. The CDR3 bases are TGCGCCAGCACCGAATTAGCGGAAACCTACGAGCAGTACTTC. It codes for CASTELAETYEQYF.

The rearrangement joins TRBV19 to TRBJ2-3; 9 nucleotides line up with TRBD2. Germline values: CDR1 LNHDA, CDR2 SQIVND (reference sequence). J was trimmed by 1 base and V by 5 bases; bases with no gene match: 7. The CDR3 is 16 amino acids. The CDR3 DNA sequence: TGTGCCAGTAGTTCCTTAGCGGGAGAGGGCACAGATACGCAGTATTTT. Its protein is CASSSLAGEGTDTQYF.

This clone was seen more than once but under ten times. This chain's CDR3 is CASSLAAGIDYGYTF. CDR3 in DNA: TGCGCCAGCAGCTTGGCGGCAGGGATTGACTATGGCTACACCTTC. The chain is built from TRBV5-1 and TRBJ1-2, with D perhaps TRBD1 (5 bases). The CDR3 has 15 residues. Trimming stripped 0 bases from V and 3 bases from J, with 12 bases between. CDR1 and CDR2 (germline): SGHRS, YFSETQ.